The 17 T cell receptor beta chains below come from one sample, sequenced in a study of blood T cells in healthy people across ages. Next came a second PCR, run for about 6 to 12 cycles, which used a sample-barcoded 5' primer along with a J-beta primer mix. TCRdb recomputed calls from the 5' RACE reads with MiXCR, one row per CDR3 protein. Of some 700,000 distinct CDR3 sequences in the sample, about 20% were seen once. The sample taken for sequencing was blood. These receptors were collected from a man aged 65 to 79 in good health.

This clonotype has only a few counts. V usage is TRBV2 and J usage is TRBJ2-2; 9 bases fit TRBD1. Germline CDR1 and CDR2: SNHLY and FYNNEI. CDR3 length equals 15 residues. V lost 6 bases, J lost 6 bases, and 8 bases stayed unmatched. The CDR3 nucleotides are TGTGCCAGCAGGGAACAGGGGGCGACCTCCGGGGAGCTGTTTTTT. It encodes CASREQGATSGELFF. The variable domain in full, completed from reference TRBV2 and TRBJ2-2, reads EPEVTQTPSHQVTQMGQEVILRCVPISNHLYFYWYRQILGQKVEFLVSFYNNEISEKSEIFDDQFSVERPDGSNFTLKIRSTKLEDSAMYFCASREQGATSGELFFGEGSRLTVL.

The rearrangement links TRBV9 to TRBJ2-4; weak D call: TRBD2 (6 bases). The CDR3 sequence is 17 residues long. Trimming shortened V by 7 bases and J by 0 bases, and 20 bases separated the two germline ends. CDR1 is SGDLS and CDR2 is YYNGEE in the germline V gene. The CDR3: CASLTAGPGRAKNIQYF. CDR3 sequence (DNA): TGTGCCAGCCTTACCGCGGGGCCAGGAAGAGCCAAAAACATTCAGTACTTC.

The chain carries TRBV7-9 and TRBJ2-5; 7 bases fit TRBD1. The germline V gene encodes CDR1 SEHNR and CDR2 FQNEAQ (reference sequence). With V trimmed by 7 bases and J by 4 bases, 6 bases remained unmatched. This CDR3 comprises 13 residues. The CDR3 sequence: CASTFTGAETQYF. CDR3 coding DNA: TGTGCCAGCACCTTCACAGGGGCAGAGACCCAGTACTTC. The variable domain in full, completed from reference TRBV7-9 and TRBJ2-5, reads DTGVSQNPRHKITKRGQNVTFRCDPISEHNRLYWYRQTLGQGPEFLTYFQNEAQLEKSRLLSDRFSAERPKGSFSTLEIQRTEQGDSAMYLCASTFTGAETQYFGPGTRLLVL.

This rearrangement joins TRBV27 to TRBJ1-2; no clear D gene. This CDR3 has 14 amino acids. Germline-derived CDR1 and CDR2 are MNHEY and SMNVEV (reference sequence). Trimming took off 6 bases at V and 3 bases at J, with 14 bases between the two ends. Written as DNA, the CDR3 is TGTGCCAGCAGGGACGGGAGGCTCGACTATGGCTACACCTTC. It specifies CASRDGRLDYGYTF.

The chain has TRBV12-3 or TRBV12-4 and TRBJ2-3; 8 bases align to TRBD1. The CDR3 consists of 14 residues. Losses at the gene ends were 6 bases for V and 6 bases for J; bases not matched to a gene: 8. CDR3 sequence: CASRRTGIWDTQYF. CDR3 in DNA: TGTGCCAGCAGACGGACAGGGATTTGGGATACGCAGTATTTT.

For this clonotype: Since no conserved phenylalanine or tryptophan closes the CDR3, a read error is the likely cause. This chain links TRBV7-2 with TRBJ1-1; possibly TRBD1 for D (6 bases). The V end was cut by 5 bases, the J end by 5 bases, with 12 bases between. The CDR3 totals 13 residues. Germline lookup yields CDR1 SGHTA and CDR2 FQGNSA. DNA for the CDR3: TGTGCCAGCAGCGGACGAGGGGGGACTGAAGCTTTCTCT. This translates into CASSGRGGTEAFS.

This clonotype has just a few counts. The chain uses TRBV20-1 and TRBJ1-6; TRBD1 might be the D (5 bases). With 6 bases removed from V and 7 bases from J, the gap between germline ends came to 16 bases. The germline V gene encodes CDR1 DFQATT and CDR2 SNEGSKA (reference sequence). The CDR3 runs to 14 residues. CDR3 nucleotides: TGCAGTGCCCCCGAGGGCAGGGCAAATTCACCCCTCCACTTT. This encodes CSAPEGRANSPLHF.

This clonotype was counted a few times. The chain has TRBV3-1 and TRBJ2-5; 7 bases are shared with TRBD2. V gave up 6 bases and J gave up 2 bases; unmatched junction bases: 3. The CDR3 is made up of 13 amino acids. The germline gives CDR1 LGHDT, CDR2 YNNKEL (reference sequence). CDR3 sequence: CASRRGSQETQYF. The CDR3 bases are TGTGCCAGCAGGCGGGGGTCACAAGAGACCCAGTACTTC.

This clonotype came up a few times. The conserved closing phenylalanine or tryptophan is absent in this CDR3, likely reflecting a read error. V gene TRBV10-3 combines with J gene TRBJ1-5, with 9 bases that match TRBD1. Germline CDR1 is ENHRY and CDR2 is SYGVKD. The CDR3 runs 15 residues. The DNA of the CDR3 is TGTGCCATCAGTGAAGGGGGACAGGGCTATCAGCCTCAGCATCTT. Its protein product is CAISEGGQGYQPQHL.

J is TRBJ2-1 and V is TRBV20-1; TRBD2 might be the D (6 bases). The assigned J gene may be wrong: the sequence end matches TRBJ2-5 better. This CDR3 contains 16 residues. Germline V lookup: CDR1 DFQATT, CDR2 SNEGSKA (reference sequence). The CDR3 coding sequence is TGCAGTGCTAGAGATGGTCGCGGGGAAACGCAAGAGACCCAGTACTTC. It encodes CSARDGRGETQETQYF.

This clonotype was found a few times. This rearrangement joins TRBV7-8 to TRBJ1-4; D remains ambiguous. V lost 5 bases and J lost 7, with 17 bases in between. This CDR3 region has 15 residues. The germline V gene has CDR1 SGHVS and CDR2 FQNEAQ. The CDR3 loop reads CASSPRRGLSEKLFF. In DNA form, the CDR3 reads TGTGCCAGCAGCCCAAGGCGTGGACTGAGTGAAAAACTGTTTTTT.

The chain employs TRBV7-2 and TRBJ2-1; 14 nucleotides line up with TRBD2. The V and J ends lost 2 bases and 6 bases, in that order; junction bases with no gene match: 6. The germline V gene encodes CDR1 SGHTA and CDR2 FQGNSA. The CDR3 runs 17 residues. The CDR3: CASSLRWTSGGSNEQFF. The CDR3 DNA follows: TGTGCCAGCAGCTTAAGGTGGACTAGCGGGGGGAGCAATGAGCAGTTCTTC.

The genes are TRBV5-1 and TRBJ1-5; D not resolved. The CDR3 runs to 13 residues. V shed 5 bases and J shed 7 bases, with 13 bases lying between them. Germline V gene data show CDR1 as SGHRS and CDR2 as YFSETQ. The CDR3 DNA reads TGCGCCAGCAGGGGGTCCGACGGGCAGCCCCAGCATTTT. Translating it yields CASRGSDGQPQHF.

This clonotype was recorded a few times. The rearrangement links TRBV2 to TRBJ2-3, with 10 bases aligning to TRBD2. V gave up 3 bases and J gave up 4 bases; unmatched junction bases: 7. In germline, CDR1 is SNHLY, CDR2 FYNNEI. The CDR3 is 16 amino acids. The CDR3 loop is CASSEGVAGGPDTQYF. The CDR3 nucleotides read TGTGCCAGCAGTGAGGGTGTAGCGGGAGGTCCAGATACGCAGTATTTT.

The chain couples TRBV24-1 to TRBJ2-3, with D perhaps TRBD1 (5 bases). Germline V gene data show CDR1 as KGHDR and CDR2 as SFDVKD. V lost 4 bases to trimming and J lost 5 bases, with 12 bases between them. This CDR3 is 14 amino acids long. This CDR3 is CATSDKGSRDTQYF. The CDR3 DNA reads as TGTGCCACCAGTGACAAGGGGTCGAGAGATACGCAGTATTTT.

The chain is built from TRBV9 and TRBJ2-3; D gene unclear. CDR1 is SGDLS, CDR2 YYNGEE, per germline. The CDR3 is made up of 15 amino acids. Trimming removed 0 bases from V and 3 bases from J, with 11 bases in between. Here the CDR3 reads CASSVAGQKTDTQYF. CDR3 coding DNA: TGTGCCAGCAGCGTAGCAGGTCAGAAAACAGATACGCAGTATTTT.

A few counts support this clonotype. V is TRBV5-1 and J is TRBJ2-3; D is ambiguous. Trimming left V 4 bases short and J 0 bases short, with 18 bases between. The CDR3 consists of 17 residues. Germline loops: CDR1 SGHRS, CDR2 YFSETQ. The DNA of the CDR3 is TGCGCCAGCAGCGCCTCCGCATTGGGGTCGAGCACAGATACGCAGTATTTT. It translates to CASSASALGSSTDTQYF.